The 16 T cell receptor beta chains reported below all come from one sample, sequenced in a study of response to subunit inactivated influenza vaccine. TCRdb reanalysed the RT-PCR reads using MiXCR and keeps one entry per CDR3 protein. Among about 780,000 distinct CDR3 sequences listed, about 18% were seen once. The sequenced sample was PBMCs from blood, obtained roughly 5 days after vaccination. All receptors derive from a man between 45 and 60 years old who received an inactivated influenza vaccine.

This chain links TRBV28 with TRBJ2-3; TRBD1 aligns across 7 bases. Germline-derived CDR1 and CDR2 are MDHEN and SYDVKM. J was trimmed by 14 bases and V by 5 bases; bases with no gene match: 10. This CDR3 region has 12 residues. The CDR3 is CASSPDRAMSYF. In nucleotides, the CDR3 is TGTGCCAGCAGTCCCGACAGGGCAATGTCGTATTTT.

This chain joins TRBV5-1 and TRBJ2-7; 7 positions agree with TRBD1. The length of the CDR3 is 14 residues. V lost 0 bases, J lost 6 bases, and 6 bases stayed unmatched. The germline V gene encodes CDR1 SGHRS and CDR2 YFSETQ. Written as DNA, the CDR3 is TGCGCCAGCAGCTTGGGACAGGGATGGATCGAGCAGTACTTC. Encoded protein: CASSLGQGWIEQYF.

The chain carries TRBV4-3 and TRBJ2-7, with 7 bases that match TRBD2. CDR1 LGHNA and CDR2 YSLEER come from the germline V gene. The CDR3 spans 15 residues. V dropped 5 bases and J dropped 0; count of bases not matched to a gene: 7. As DNA, the CDR3 is TGCGCCAGCAGCGATCATAGCGGGTCCTCCTACGAGCAGTACTTC. Amino acids: CASSDHSGSSYEQYF.

This clonotype was seen more than once but under ten times. The chain employs TRBV29-1 and TRBJ2-5, with D tentatively TRBD1 (6 bases). CDR3 length: 11 amino acids. V was shortened by 5 bases and J by 5 bases, with 9 bases between the two germline ends. CDR1 is SQVTM, CDR2 ANQGSEA, per germline. This CDR3 is CSVSGAETQYF. The CDR3 DNA follows: TGCAGCGTTTCAGGGGCTGAGACCCAGTACTTC.

This clonotype was observed a few times. The rearrangement links TRBV11-1 to TRBJ2-7; either TRBD1 or TRBD2 may supply D (5 bases each). This CDR3 spans 14 amino acids. V was trimmed by 4 bases and J by 3 bases, leaving 13 bases between them. From germline, CDR1 is SGHAT and CDR2 FQDESV (reference sequence). The CDR3 DNA sequence: TGTGCCAGCAGCTACGGGACGGAGATCTACGAGCAGTACTTC. Translated: CASSYGTEIYEQYF. The whole variable domain, filled in from reference TRBV11-1 and TRBJ2-7, reads EAEVAQSPRYKITEKSQAVAFWCDPISGHATLYWYRQILGQGPELLVQFQDESVVDDSQLPKDRFSAERLKGVDSTLKIQPAELGDSAMYLCASSYGTEIYEQYFGPGTRLTVT.

This chain uses TRBV27 with TRBJ1-3; no definite D call. The V end was cut by 5 bases, the J end by 2 bases, with 13 bases between. Germline V gene data show CDR1 as MNHEY and CDR2 as SMNVEV (reference sequence). CDR3 length equals 15 residues. The CDR3 region has the DNA TGTGCCAGCAGTCCCTCGATGGTAACTGGAAACACCATATATTTT. This sequence encodes CASSPSMVTGNTIYF.

In this sample, this clonotype turned up a few times. The chain has TRBV15 and TRBJ2-5; 7 nucleotides line up with TRBD1. The CDR3 sequence is 13 residues long. V trimming: 7 bases; J trimming: 2 bases; junction bases outside the gene matches: 4. Germline assignment: CDR1 LNHNV and CDR2 YYDKDF (reference sequence). CDR3 amino acids: CATKGTAQETQYF. Written as DNA, the CDR3 is TGTGCCACCAAGGGGACAGCACAAGAGACCCAGTACTTC.

This clonotype was seen ten or more times. This chain connects TRBV7-9 to TRBJ1-2; no clear D gene. V was pared by 1 base and J by 8 bases, with 11 bases between. Germline CDR1 SEHNR, CDR2 FQNEAQ (reference sequence). This CDR3 contains 13 residues. CDR3 bases: TGTGCCAGCAGCTTAGTTCGGGCCCAGGGCTACACCTTC. It encodes CASSLVRAQGYTF.

The V gene is TRBV4-3, the J gene TRBJ1-1, with D tentatively TRBD1 (6 bases). The CDR3 covers 15 residues. With 3 bases removed from V and 5 bases from J, the gap between germline ends came to 16 bases. Germline V gene data show CDR1 as LGHNA and CDR2 as YSLEER. CDR3 loop: CASSQAQRGGTEAFF. The CDR3 nucleotides are TGCGCCAGCAGCCAGGCGCAGAGGGGGGGGACTGAAGCTTTCTTT.

The J gene is TRBJ2-1, the V gene TRBV28; the match to TRBD2 covers 8 bases. In germline, CDR1 is MDHEN, CDR2 SYDVKM. The V gene end was trimmed by 6 bases and the J gene end by 5 bases; junction bases not matched to a gene: 12. The CDR3 length is 16 residues. The CDR3 loop is CASSSSEREIDNEQFF. In DNA form, the CDR3 reads TGTGCCAGCAGCTCCTCCGAGCGGGAGATCGACAATGAGCAGTTCTTC. The entire variable domain, with the rest obtained from reference TRBV28 and TRBJ2-1, is as follows: DVKVTQSSRYLVKRTGEKVFLECVQDMDHENMFWYRQDPGLGLRLIYFSYDVKMKEKGDIPEGYSVSREKKERFSLILESASTNQTSMYLCASSSSEREIDNEQFFGPGTRLTVL.

V is TRBV5-6 and J is TRBJ2-1; 9 bases align to TRBD2. Germline CDR1 is SGHDT and CDR2 is YYEEEE. V was pared by 0 bases and J by 5 bases, with 9 bases of the junction left unmatched. This CDR3 is 17 amino acids long. The CDR3 spells CASSLVGGRARHNEQFF. CDR3 DNA: TGTGCCAGCAGCTTGGTGGGCGGGAGGGCACGTCACAATGAGCAGTTCTTC.

This clonotype was counted only a few times. The chain employs TRBV18 and TRBJ1-1; D call uncertain. The CDR3 is 16 amino acids. CDR1 is KGHSH and CDR2 is LQKENI in the germline V gene. Trimming left V 2 bases short and J 3 bases short, with 16 bases between. The CDR3 is CASSPVRRFGDTEAFF. In nucleotides, the CDR3 is TGTGCCAGCTCACCAGTTCGTCGGTTCGGAGACACTGAAGCTTTCTTT. The whole variable domain, filled in from reference TRBV18 and TRBJ1-1, reads NAGVMQNPRHLVRRRGQEARLRCSPMKGHSHVYWYRQLPEEGLKFMVYLQKENIIDESGMPKERFSAEFPKEGPSILRIQQVVRGDSAAYFCASSPVRRFGDTEAFFGQGTRLTVV.

The chain combines TRBV7-3 with TRBJ2-1; 8 positions agree with TRBD1. From germline, CDR1 is SGHTA and CDR2 FQGTGA. The CDR3 length is 24 residues. V shed 4 bases and J 4 bases; nucleotides not matched to a gene: 33. This CDR3 is CASSSPRDRMRDPVVMVVYNEQFF. The DNA for the CDR3 is TGTGCCAGCAGCTCCCCTAGGGACAGGATGAGAGATCCCGTTGTGATGGTGGTATACAATGAGCAGTTCTTC.

This chain uses TRBV5-1 with TRBJ2-1; D tentatively fits TRBD1 or TRBD2 (5 bases each). In germline, CDR1 is SGHRS, CDR2 YFSETQ. The CDR3 covers 15 residues. Trimming pared 5 bases from V and 6 bases from J, leaving 18 bases between. Written as DNA, the CDR3 is TGCGCCAGCAGAGGTCTTGCGCGTGGGGGCAATGAGCAGTTCTTC. This sequence encodes CASRGLARGGNEQFF.

The J gene is TRBJ1-5, the V gene TRBV6-1, with D maybe TRBD1 (6 bases). CDR1 MNHNS and CDR2 SASEGT come from the germline V gene. The ends were cut back, 6 bases at V and 1 base at J, with 13 bases in the middle. This CDR3 region has 15 residues. This chain's CDR3 is CASRQTGQSNQPQHF. CDR3 in DNA: TGTGCCAGCAGACAAACAGGGCAGAGCAATCAGCCCCAGCATTTT.

The gene calls are TRBV5-1 and TRBJ1-6, with 10 bases that match TRBD1. Trimming cost V 3 bases and J 8 bases; bases outside gene matches: 8. The CDR3 has 16 amino acids. Germline lookup yields CDR1 SGHRS and CDR2 YFSETQ. CDR3 amino acids: CASSSGTGDFHSPLHF. Here the CDR3 DNA reads TGCGCCAGCAGCTCTGGGACAGGGGATTTCCATTCACCCCTCCACTTT.